These 31 T cell receptor beta chains share one sample of origin, sequenced in a study of regulatory T cells in long-lasting Graves disease. Sequencing libraries for TCR beta were prepared with iRepertoire HTBI primers and Arm-PCR of CDR3 regions. TCRdb used MiXCR to reprocess the multiplex PCR reads, holding one entry per CDR3 protein. The table includes approximately 470,000 distinct CDR3 sequences, 15% to 20% detected once. Described time point: newly diagnosed GD, antithyroid drugs for less than 3 months. PBMC-extracted RNA yielded the TCR library. These data were also reused for a study on T cells in Graves' hyperthyroidism and ophthalmopathy.

This specimen was peripheral blood mononuclear cells (PBMCs), taken at new diagnosis, from a patient treated with antithyroid drugs. These receptors were taken from a man between 35 and 55 years old with Graves disease.

This clonotype was seen ten or more times. The rearrangement links TRBV3-1 to TRBJ2-7; the D is unclear. The germline gives CDR1 LGHDT, CDR2 YNNKEL (reference sequence). V dropped 0 bases and J dropped 6 bases, with 15 bases sitting between them. The CDR3 spans 15 residues. This CDR3 is CASSQDPKGGREQYF. The CDR3 coding sequence is TGTGCCAGCAGCCAAGATCCTAAGGGCGGCCGCGAGCAGTACTTC.

CDR3 loop: CASSKFEGLAAFNEQFF. For the CDR3, the DNA is TGTGCCAGCAGTAAATTCGAGGGACTAGCGGCCTTCAATGAGCAGTTCTTC. This chain links TRBV6-2 or TRBV6-3 with TRBJ2-1; 11 bases agree with TRBD2. Trimming cost V 5 bases and J 6 bases; bases outside gene matches: 12. This CDR3 is built from 17 residues. Germline assignment: CDR1 MNHEY and CDR2 SVGEGT.

The rearrangement uses TRBV12-3 or TRBV12-4 and TRBJ2-1, with 14 bases lining up with TRBD2. V gave up 6 bases and J gave up 3 bases; unmatched junction bases: 7. The CDR3 is 17 residues long. The DNA for the CDR3 is TGTGCCAGCAGAACCGGGACTAGCGGGAGAAGCTACAATGAGCAGTTCTTC. It encodes CASRTGTSGRSYNEQFF.

The chain employs TRBV5-6 and TRBJ2-7; 12 positions match TRBD2. Germline V gene lookup returns CDR1 SGHDT and CDR2 YYEEEE. The CDR3 is made up of 16 amino acids. With V trimmed by 4 bases and J by 4 bases, 9 bases remained unmatched. CDR3 region: CASSPRTSGEPYEQYF. The CDR3 nucleotides are TGTGCCAGCAGCCCCCGGACTAGCGGGGAACCTTACGAGCAGTACTTC.

The genes are TRBV6-1 and TRBJ1-1, with a tentative D call TRBD1 (6 bases). The germline V gene encodes CDR1 MNHNS and CDR2 SASEGT. The CDR3 is 15 amino acids. Trimming took off 5 bases at V and 1 base at J, with 14 bases between the two ends. CDR3 residues: CASSTQGRGNTEAFF. The CDR3 nucleotides read TGTGCCAGCAGTACGCAGGGGCGGGGGAACACTGAAGCTTTCTTT.

This clonotype was detected ten times or more. The chain carries TRBV5-1 and TRBJ2-3; TRBD1 is a possible D gene (6 bases). The V gene's germline CDR1 is SGHRS and CDR2 YFSETQ. V lost 4 bases, J lost 4 bases, and 25 bases lay in between. This CDR3 has 18 residues. The CDR3 region has the DNA TGCGCCAGCAGCAAAGAGGGGGACATAGACCTGAAGGCAGATACGCAGTATTTT. This codes for CASSKEGDIDLKADTQYF.

This clonotype showed up just a few times. V is TRBV29-1 and J is TRBJ2-5, with D maybe TRBD1 (5 bases). There are 18 residues in the CDR3. Deletions cut 2 bases from V and 0 bases from J, with 22 bases between. Per the germline V gene, CDR1 is SQVTM and CDR2 is ANQGSEA. The CDR3 region has the DNA TGCAGCGTTGAATATCAGGGCCCCCAGGCCCAGTACCAAGAGACCCAGTACTTC. Protein sequence: CSVEYQGPQAQYQETQYF.

The rearrangement links TRBV30 to TRBJ2-6; no reliable D call. The CDR3 totals 14 residues. The germline V and J ends were trimmed by 1 base and 1 base, with 5 bases remaining between them. Germline V lookup: CDR1 GTSNPN, CDR2 SVGIG (reference sequence). The DNA of the CDR3 is TGTGCCTGGAGTGAAGGGTCTGGGGCCAACGTCCTGACTTTC. This gives the protein CAWSEGSGANVLTF.

In its sample, this clonotype was seen many times. The V gene is TRBV28, the J gene TRBJ2-1; TRBD2 aligns across 7 bases. V shed 7 bases and J 6 bases; nucleotides not matched to a gene: 12. CDR1 is MDHEN and CDR2 is SYDVKM in the germline V gene. The CDR3 runs 15 residues. This CDR3 reads CASNPHDGGSNEQFF. The CDR3 DNA reads as TGTGCCAGCAACCCCCACGACGGCGGGAGCAATGAGCAGTTCTTC.

About this clonotype: Germline is not matched at one junction end, which may reflect a read error. The chain combines TRBV19 with TRBJ2-7, with 8 bases aligning to TRBD1. This CDR3 has 15 amino acids. Germline-derived CDR1 and CDR2 are LNHDA and SQIVND (reference sequence). The CDR3 reads CSSSIREQGVYEQYF. CDR3 nucleotides: TGTTCCAGTAGTATTAGAGAACAGGGGGTCTACGAGCAGTACTTC.

V gene TRBV9 combines with J gene TRBJ1-2, with D perhaps TRBD1 (5 bases). In germline, CDR1 is SGDLS, CDR2 YYNGEE. The CDR3 runs 17 residues. Trimming pared 0 bases from V and 4 bases from J, leaving 19 bases between. The CDR3 bases are TGTGCCAGCAGCGTAGGGGTTACCGGGACGGATGCCTATGGCTACACCTTC. Translation: CASSVGVTGTDAYGYTF.

This clonotype has at least ten counts. The V and J genes are TRBV3-1 and TRBJ1-1; D unclear. CDR3 size: 13 residues. Germline loops: CDR1 LGHDT, CDR2 YNNKEL (reference sequence). Trimming stripped 1 base from V and 10 bases from J, with 13 bases between. CDR3 coding DNA: TGTGCCAGCAGCCAAGTGGCGGGGATTGGAGCTTTCTTT. Its protein product is CASSQVAGIGAFF.

Points on this clonotype: One end of the junction is discordant with germline, which a read error may explain. This rearrangement joins TRBV5-1 to TRBJ2-7; D is ambiguous. Germline V CDR1 and CDR2: SGHRS, YFSETQ. This CDR3 has 14 residues. CDR3 nucleotides: TGCGCCAGCAGCTTGGCGTTGGGTTCGTTCGAGCAGTGCTTC. Amino acids: CASSLALGSFEQCF.

This clonotype was seen at least ten times. The chain carries TRBV5-8 and TRBJ2-3; the match to TRBD1 covers 7 bases. There are 14 residues in the CDR3. V trimming: 7 bases; J trimming: 1 base; junction bases outside the gene matches: 6. In germline, CDR1 is SGHTS, CDR2 YDEGEE. The CDR3 nucleotides are TGTGCCAGCGTCGACAGGGTACGCACAGATACGCAGTATTTT. It translates to CASVDRVRTDTQYF.

This clonotype has only a few counts. The rearrangement joins TRBV6-2 or TRBV6-3 to TRBJ2-2; perhaps D is TRBD1 or TRBD2 (6 bases each). CDR3 length: 16 amino acids. Germline V gene lookup returns CDR1 MNHEY and CDR2 SVGEGT. V was shortened by 5 bases and J by 2 bases, with 15 bases between the two germline ends. CDR3: CASSRRGTLNTGELFF. CDR3 in DNA: TGTGCCAGCAGTCGTCGGGGGACACTCAACACCGGGGAGCTGTTTTTT.

This rearrangement joins TRBV28 to TRBJ2-7; D is ambiguous. Trimming took off 7 bases at V and 0 bases at J, with 16 bases between the two ends. The length of the CDR3 is 15 residues. Germline V gene data show CDR1 as MDHEN and CDR2 as SYDVKM. In DNA, the CDR3 is TGTGCCAGCAACCCCGGCGCTTTCAGCTCCTACGAGCAGTACTTC. It translates to CASNPGAFSSYEQYF.

The chain combines TRBV29-1 with TRBJ1-1, with 7 bases aligning to TRBD1. The V gene end was trimmed by 4 bases and the J gene end by 5 bases; junction bases not matched to a gene: 10. This CDR3 comprises 14 residues. The germline V gene encodes CDR1 SQVTM and CDR2 ANQGSEA. The CDR3 DNA reads as TGCAGCGTTGTAAGACAGGGCAGGGGGACTGAAGCTTTCTTT. This encodes CSVVRQGRGTEAFF.

This clonotype was picked up many times. The chain links TRBV5-1 to TRBJ2-1, with D possibly being TRBD2 (5 bases). Trimming removed 3 bases at V and 1 base at J, with 8 bases between. Per the germline V gene, CDR1 is SGHRS and CDR2 is YFSETQ. CDR3 length: 14 amino acids. This chain's CDR3 is CASSSRTSYNEQFF. In DNA, the CDR3 is TGCGCCAGCAGCTCAAGGACTTCCTACAATGAGCAGTTCTTC.

This clonotype was seen at least ten times. The chain links TRBV27 to TRBJ2-1, with 8 nucleotides matching TRBD2. V dropped 1 base and J dropped 1; count of bases not matched to a gene: 3. Germline values: CDR1 MNHEY, CDR2 SMNVEV (reference sequence). The CDR3 sequence is 16 residues long. CDR3 sequence reads: CASSLYASGSYNEQFF. CDR3 DNA: TGTGCCAGCAGTTTATACGCTAGCGGGTCCTACAATGAGCAGTTCTTC.

This clonotype has more than one count but fewer than ten. The CDR3 bases are TGCAGTGCTAGAGATGGACGCACTAGCGGGAGGGCCCGGTCCTACAATGAGCAGTTCTTC. Translating gives CSARDGRTSGRARSYNEQFF. This chain links TRBV20-1 with TRBJ2-1, with 13 positions matching TRBD2. J was trimmed by 1 base and V by 0 bases; bases with no gene match: 12. The CDR3 spans 20 residues. Germline V gene data show CDR1 as DFQATT and CDR2 as SNEGSKA (reference sequence).

At least ten counts were recorded for this clonotype. CDR3 loop: CASRVSGGPYNEQFF. The CDR3, as DNA: TGTGCCAGCAGGGTTAGCGGGGGGCCCTACAATGAGCAGTTCTTC. This chain joins TRBV2 and TRBJ2-1; 10 bases are a match to TRBD2. Looked up from germline, CDR1 is SNHLY and CDR2 is FYNNEI. V trimming: 6 bases; J trimming: 2 bases; junction bases outside the gene matches: 4. The CDR3 consists of 15 residues.

V gene TRBV9 combines with J gene TRBJ2-7, with 9 bases matching TRBD2. After removal of 3 bases from V and 3 bases from J, the junction contained 4 bases not matched to a gene. Germline V gene data show CDR1 as SGDLS and CDR2 as YYNGEE. This CDR3 spans 14 amino acids. The CDR3 region is CASSASGKIYEQYF. In DNA form, the CDR3 reads TGTGCCAGCAGCGCTAGCGGGAAGATCTACGAGCAGTACTTC.

This clonotype was observed many times. The chain has TRBV29-1 and TRBJ2-7, with 9 bases identical to TRBD1. J was trimmed by 4 bases and V by 3 bases; bases with no gene match: 7. Germline V gene data show CDR1 as SQVTM and CDR2 as ANQGSEA. This CDR3 has 14 amino acids. CDR3 nucleotide sequence: TGCAGCGTTGACAGCGGACAGGGGATTTACGAGCAGTACTTC. This sequence encodes CSVDSGQGIYEQYF.

Only a few counts were recorded for this clonotype. The rearrangement uses TRBV28 and TRBJ1-2; D perhaps matches TRBD1 (6 bases). The V gene lost 8 bases and the J gene lost 2 bases, with 12 bases spanning the gap. The CDR3 runs to 13 residues. CDR1 is MDHEN and CDR2 is SYDVKM in the germline V gene. The CDR3 spells CASLPGQNYGYTF. The CDR3 coding sequence is TGTGCCAGCCTCCCTGGACAGAACTATGGCTACACCTTC.

The chain recombines TRBV19 with TRBJ2-7, with D perhaps TRBD2 (7 bases). V was shortened by 7 bases and J by 5 bases, with 12 bases between the two germline ends. Per the germline V gene, CDR1 is LNHDA and CDR2 is SQIVND (reference sequence). This CDR3 has 12 residues. CDR3 loop: CASTLGGDEQYF. Here the CDR3 DNA reads TGTGCCAGTACATTAGGGGGGGACGAGCAGTACTTC.

The chain links TRBV12-3 or TRBV12-4 to TRBJ2-7, with 10 positions matching TRBD1. The CDR3 runs to 15 residues. J lost 2 bases, V lost 6 bases, and 7 bases had no gene match. CDR3 sequence (DNA): TGTGCCAGCAGCTCCCTCGGGACAGGGGCCTACGAGCAGTACTTC. Amino acid sequence: CASSSLGTGAYEQYF.

This clonotype occurred many times. The chain employs TRBV11-3 and TRBJ2-1; maybe TRBD1 (5 bases). The V gene's germline CDR1 is SGHNT and CDR2 YENEEA. The CDR3 consists of 13 residues. Deletions cut 6 bases from V and 9 bases from J, with 15 bases between. The CDR3, as DNA: TGTGCCAGCAGGCTAGGGGCCAATGGTGAGCAGTTCTTC. Translation: CASRLGANGEQFF.

This clonotype was counted ten times or more. The V call is TRBV6-1, the J call TRBJ2-7, with 8 bases matching TRBD2. The CDR3 extends over 17 amino acids. Losses at the gene ends were 1 base for V and 6 bases for J; bases not matched to a gene: 14. Germline CDR1 is MNHNS and CDR2 is SASEGT. In nucleotides, the CDR3 is TGTGCCAGCAGTGAAGGGGGGCATACTAGCGGCGTCGCCGAGCAGTACTTC. Translation gives CASSEGGHTSGVAEQYF.

In its sample, this clonotype was seen many times. The chain recombines TRBV6-2 or TRBV6-3 with TRBJ2-7; weak D call: TRBD1 (6 bases). V was pared by 4 bases and J by 5 bases, with 18 bases between. This CDR3 comprises 15 residues. Germline lookup yields CDR1 MNHEY and CDR2 SVGEGT. CDR3 nucleotide sequence: TGTGCCAGCAGTTCATCCGGGACAACGGTGGACGAGCAGTACTTC. Encoded protein: CASSSSGTTVDEQYF.

This clonotype appeared many times. The rearrangement uses TRBV11-2 and TRBJ2-1; perhaps TRBD1 as D (5 bases). The CDR3 length is 14 residues. With 7 bases removed from V and 2 bases from J, the gap between germline ends came to 12 bases. Germline assignment: CDR1 SGHAT and CDR2 FQNNGV. The CDR3 DNA reads as TGTGCCAGCACTCAGGGCGCAGCCTACAATGAGCAGTTCTTC. Its protein product is CASTQGAAYNEQFF.

This clonotype has ten or more counts. The chain links TRBV11-1 to TRBJ2-1, with 7 bases aligning to TRBD2. CDR3 size: 17 residues. The germline V gene has CDR1 SGHAT and CDR2 FQDESV (reference sequence). V lost 2 bases and J lost 7; bases outside the gene matches: 14. The CDR3: CASSLMNPSGRANEQFF. The CDR3 nucleotides read TGTGCCAGCAGCTTAATGAACCCTAGCGGAAGGGCAAATGAGCAGTTCTTC.